What follows describes a single T cell receptor (beta chain). The antigen is unknown. Specimens obtained from alopecia areata patients comprised lesional scalp punch biopsies and peripheral blood. These data are taken from a study of CD8+ T cells in alopecia areata. The wider study: The drug, oral tofacitinib, was given to treated patients at 5 to 10 mg twice daily. Broader study findings: TCR sharing across patients was less clear than in mice, possibly HLA-related.

RNA was isolated and reverse transcribed to cDNA, the sequencing template. Sequenced by immunoSEQ multiplex PCR; TCRdb stores in-frame clones only, minus some. The sample has approximately 140,000 clones, over 70% seen once. The CDR3 runs 16 residues. Losses at the gene ends were 4 bases for V and 8 bases for J; bases not matched to a gene: 14. Germline CDR1 and CDR2: MNHNS and SASEGT. The TCR originated in a human donor with alopecia areata. The sequenced sample was CD8+ T cells sorted from blood, obtained at week 0. The rearrangement joins TRBV6-1 to TRBJ2-1; 7 bases map to TRBD2. CDR3: CASSALLATEADEQFF. As DNA, the CDR3 is TGTGCCAGCAGTGCCCTACTAGCGACAGAGGCGGATGAGCAGTTCTTC.